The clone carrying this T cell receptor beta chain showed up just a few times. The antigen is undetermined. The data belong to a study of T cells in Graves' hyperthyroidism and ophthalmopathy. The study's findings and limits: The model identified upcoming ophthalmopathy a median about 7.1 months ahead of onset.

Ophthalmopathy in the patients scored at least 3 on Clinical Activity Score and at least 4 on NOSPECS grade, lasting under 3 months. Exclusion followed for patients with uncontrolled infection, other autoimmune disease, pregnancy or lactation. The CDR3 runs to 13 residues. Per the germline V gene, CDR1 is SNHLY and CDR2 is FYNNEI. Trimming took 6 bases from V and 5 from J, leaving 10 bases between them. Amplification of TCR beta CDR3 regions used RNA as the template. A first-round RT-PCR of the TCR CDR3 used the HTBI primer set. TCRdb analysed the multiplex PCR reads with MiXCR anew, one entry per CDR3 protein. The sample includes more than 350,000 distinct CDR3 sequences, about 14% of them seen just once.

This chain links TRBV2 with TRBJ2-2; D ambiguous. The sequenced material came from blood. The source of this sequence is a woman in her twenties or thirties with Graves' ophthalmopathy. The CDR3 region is CASRYSQTGELFF. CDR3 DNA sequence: TGTGCCAGCAGGTATAGCCAGACCGGGGAGCTGTTTTTT.